Listed here is a single T cell receptor beta chain. TCRdb's copy holds only in-frame clones and misses some; the assay was immunoSEQ multiplex PCR. The data contain approximately 200,000 clones, less than 85% of them seen just once; the ten biggest clones take up roughly 20%. Trimming at V came to 3 bases and at J to 4 bases, leaving 16 bases not matched to a gene. The CDR3 spans 18 residues. The germline V gene has CDR1 SEHNR and CDR2 FQNEAQ (reference sequence). The data stem from a study of blood T cell repertoires in COVID-19. This clonotype was obtained from a middle-aged man who had recovered from COVID-19. Sequencing was carried out using PBMCs or T cells enriched from blood (not recorded which). The genes are TRBV7-9 and TRBJ2-7, with 9 positions matching TRBD1. In DNA form, the CDR3 reads TGTGCCAGCAGCTTCGGACAGGGGTCCCCAGGACGAGGTTACGAGCAGTACTTC. Its translation: CASSFGQGSPGRGYEQYF.